The clone carrying this TCR beta chain was seen only a few times. The data are from a study of T-cell reconstitution after alpha-beta-depleted transplantation in children. As it was prepared, the TCRbeta library received unique molecular identifiers. One entry per CDR3 protein results from TCRdb running MiXCR on the PCR reads. The sample holds about 230,000 distinct CDR3 sequences, 12% seen once. The germline gives CDR1 LGHDT, CDR2 YNNKEL (reference sequence). Trimming pared 0 bases from V and 2 bases from J, leaving 19 bases between. The length of the CDR3 is 18 residues. The TCR sequence derives from a human donor who donated a stem cell graft to a child with acute lymphoblastic leukemia. This chain joins TRBV3-1 and TRBJ2-5; D may be TRBD2 (5 bases). The sequenced sample was PBMCs from the stem cell graft donor, obtained from the stem cell graft. CDR3 protein: CASSQDRTVVWEQETQYF. CDR3 nucleotides: TGTGCCAGCAGCCAAGATCGGACTGTGGTGTGGGAACAAGAGACCCAGTACTTC.